This paragraph reports one T cell receptor (beta chain). Germline V lookup: CDR1 MNHEY, CDR2 SVGAGI. The CDR3 runs 14 residues. V lost 6 bases, J lost 3 bases, and 14 bases lay in between. Extracted RNA was reverse transcribed, and the resulting cDNA served as sequencing template. Measured with immunoSEQ multiplex PCR; TCRdb has only the in-frame clones, and not every one. The table has about 200,000 clones, just over 55% seen once. This entry is derived from a study of CD8+ T cells in alopecia areata. The sample was CD8+ T cells sorted from blood. This clonotype originated in a human donor in good health. The gene calls are TRBV6-5 and TRBJ1-2; D perhaps matches TRBD1 (5 bases). DNA for the CDR3: TGTGCCAGCAGGAGGGACCTGGAGGACTATGGCTACACCTTC. It codes for CASRRDLEDYGYTF.